This T cell receptor beta chain derives from a study of cytotoxic CD8 clonotypes in ibrutinib-treated CLL. The CDR3 extends over 14 amino acids. Germline assignment: CDR1 GTSNPN and CDR2 SVGIG (reference sequence). V was shortened by 1 base and J by 1 base, with 8 bases between the two germline ends. Sequencing was performed with immunoSEQ multiplex PCR; in TCRdb, only in-frame clones are kept and a portion is missing. The sample holds roughly 60,000 clones, less than 75% seen once. In its sample, this clone was seen once. The clonotype was recovered from a human donor with chronic lymphocytic leukemia. The specimen was PBMCs, collected after 12 months of ibrutinib treatment. This chain uses TRBV30 with TRBJ1-5; D ambiguous. This chain's CDR3 is CAWSGSRSNQPQHF. The CDR3 DNA sequence: TGTGCCTGGAGTGGTAGCCGGAGCAATCAGCCCCAGCATTTT. The entire variable domain, with the rest obtained from reference TRBV30 and TRBJ1-5, is as follows: SQTIHQWPATLVQPVGSPLSLECTVEGTSNPNLYWYRQAAGRGLQLLFYSVGIGQISSEVPQNLSASRPQDRQFILSSKKLLLSDSGFYLCAWSGSRSNQPQHFGDGTRLSIL.